This T cell receptor (beta chain) was identified during a study of memory CD4+ T cells and cytomegalovirus serostatus. Study context: Of the healthy Belgian adults, several were CMV seropositive and 24 seronegative.

Under the authors' procedure: After removing out-of-frame reads, around 2,100,000 distinct TCRbeta sequences remained. Sequencing used immunoSEQ multiplex PCR; TCRdb keeps in-frame clones, though not all of them. V and J calls and clone size are given by that table; D and trimming were obtained from the DNA. Of over 65,000 clones listed, about 78% are singletons. Single viable CD3+CD4+CD8-CD45RO+ cells were sorted as the memory CD4+ T cells. CD4+ T cells were isolated by positive magnetic selection. This CDR3 is 15 amino acids long. Germline loops: CDR1 ENHRY, CDR2 SYGVKD. V was clipped by 7 bases and J by 5 bases; unmatched bases: 12.

The TCR sequence derives from an adult in good health and CMV-seropositive. This rearrangement joins TRBV10-3 to TRBJ1-2; 8 nucleotides agree with TRBD1. Material for sequencing was memory CD4+ T cells from blood. The chain's CDR3 is CAITMGQDKSYGYTF. Here the CDR3 DNA reads TGTGCCATCACCATGGGACAGGATAAGTCATATGGCTACACCTTC.